Here is one T cell receptor (beta chain) with its context. Its antigen is not known. The data derive from a study of identifying expanded T cells in peripheral blood. The CDR3 spans 13 residues. V was pared by 8 bases and J by 2 bases, with 12 bases between. CDR1 and CDR2 (germline): SNHLY, FYNNEI. Profiling relied on immunoSEQ multiplex PCR, and the TCRdb table lists in-frame clones only, not all of them. In the table there are around 50,000 clones, about nine tenths of which are singletons. Broader study findings: Differentially abundant clones: roughly 1.3 between replicates, 16.4 at roughly 2 weeks, less than 20 at four.

No infections or other immune events were documented during collection. The source material was blood. The source is a person aged 18 to 75 in good health. The chain joins TRBV2 to TRBJ2-5; perhaps TRBD1 as D (6 bases). The CDR3 nucleotides are TGTGCCAGCTTTGGGACACCACAAGAGACCCAGTACTTC. Amino acid sequence: CASFGTPQETQYF.